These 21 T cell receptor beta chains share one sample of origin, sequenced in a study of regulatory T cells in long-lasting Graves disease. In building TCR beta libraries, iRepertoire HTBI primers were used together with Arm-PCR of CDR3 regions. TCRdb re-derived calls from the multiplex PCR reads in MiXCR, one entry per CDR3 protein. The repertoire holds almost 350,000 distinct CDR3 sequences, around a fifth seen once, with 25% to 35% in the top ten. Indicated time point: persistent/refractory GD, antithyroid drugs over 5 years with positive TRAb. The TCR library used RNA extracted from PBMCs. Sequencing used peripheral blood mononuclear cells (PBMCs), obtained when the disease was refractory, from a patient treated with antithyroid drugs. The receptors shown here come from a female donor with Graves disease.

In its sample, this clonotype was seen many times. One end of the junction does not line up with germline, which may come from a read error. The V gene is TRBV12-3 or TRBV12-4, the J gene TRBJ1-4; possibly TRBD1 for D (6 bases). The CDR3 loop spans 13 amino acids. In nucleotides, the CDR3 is TGTGCCAGCAGCTTAGGGGGAAATGAAAAACTGTTTTTT. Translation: CASSLGGNEKLFF.

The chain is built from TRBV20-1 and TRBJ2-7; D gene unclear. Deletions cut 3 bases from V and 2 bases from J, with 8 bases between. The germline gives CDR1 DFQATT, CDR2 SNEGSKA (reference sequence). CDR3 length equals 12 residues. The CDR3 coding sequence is TGCAGTGCTAGGGCAATTACCTACGAGCAGTACTTC. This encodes CSARAITYEQYF.

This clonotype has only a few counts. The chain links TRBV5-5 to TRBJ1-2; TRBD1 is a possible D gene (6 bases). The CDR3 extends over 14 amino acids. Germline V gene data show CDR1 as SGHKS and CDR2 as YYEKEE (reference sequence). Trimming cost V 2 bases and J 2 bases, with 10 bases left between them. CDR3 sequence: CASSFPGQNYGYTF. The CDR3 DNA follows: TGTGCCAGCAGCTTCCCCGGACAGAACTATGGCTACACCTTC.

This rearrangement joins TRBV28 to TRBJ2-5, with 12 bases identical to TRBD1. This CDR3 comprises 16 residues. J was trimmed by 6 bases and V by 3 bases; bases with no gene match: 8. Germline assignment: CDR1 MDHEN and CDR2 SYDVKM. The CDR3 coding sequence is TGTGCCAGCAGTTTGTCTGGGACAGGGGGCAGGAAGACCCAGTACTTC. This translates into CASSLSGTGGRKTQYF.

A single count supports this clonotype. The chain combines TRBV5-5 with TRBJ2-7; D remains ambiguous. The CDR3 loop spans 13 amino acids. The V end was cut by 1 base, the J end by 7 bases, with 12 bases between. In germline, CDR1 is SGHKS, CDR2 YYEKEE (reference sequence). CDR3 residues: CASSLLQPEEQYF. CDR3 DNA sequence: TGTGCCAGCAGCTTGCTTCAACCGGAAGAGCAGTACTTC.

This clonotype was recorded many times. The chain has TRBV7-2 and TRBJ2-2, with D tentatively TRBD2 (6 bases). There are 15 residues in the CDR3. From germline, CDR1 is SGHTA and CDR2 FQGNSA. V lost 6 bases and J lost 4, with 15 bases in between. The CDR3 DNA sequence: TGTGCCAGCAGGCCTTCTCGGGGAGGCACCGGGGAGCTGTTTTTT. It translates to CASRPSRGGTGELFF.

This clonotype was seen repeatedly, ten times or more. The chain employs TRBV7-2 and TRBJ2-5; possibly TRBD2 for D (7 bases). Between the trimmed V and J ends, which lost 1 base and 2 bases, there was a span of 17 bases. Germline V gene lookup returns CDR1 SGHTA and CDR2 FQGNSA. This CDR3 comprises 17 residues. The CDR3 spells CASSLVFVAGAQETQYF. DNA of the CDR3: TGTGCCAGCAGCTTAGTTTTCGTCGCGGGGGCTCAAGAGACCCAGTACTTC.

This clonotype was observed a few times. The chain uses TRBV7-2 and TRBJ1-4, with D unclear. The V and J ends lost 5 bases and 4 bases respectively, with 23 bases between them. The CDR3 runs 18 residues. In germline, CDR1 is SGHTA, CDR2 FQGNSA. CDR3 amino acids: CASSRNVPSFDLNEKLFF. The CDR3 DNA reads TGTGCCAGCAGCAGGAACGTCCCGTCATTTGATCTTAATGAAAAACTGTTTTTT. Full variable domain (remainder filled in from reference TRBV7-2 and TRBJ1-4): GAGVSQSPSNKVTEKGKDVELRCDPISGHTALYWYRQSLGQGLEFLIYFQGNSAPDKSGLPSDRFSAERTGGSVSTLTIQRTQQEDSAVYLCASSRNVPSFDLNEKLFFGSGTQLSVL.

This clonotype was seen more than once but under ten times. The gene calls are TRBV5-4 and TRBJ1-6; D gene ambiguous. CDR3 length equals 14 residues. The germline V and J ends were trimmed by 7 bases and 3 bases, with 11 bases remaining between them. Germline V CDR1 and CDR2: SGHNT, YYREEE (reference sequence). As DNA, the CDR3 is TGTGCCAGCGTAAGGGAGTTCTATAATTCACCCCTCCACTTT. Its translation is CASVREFYNSPLHF.

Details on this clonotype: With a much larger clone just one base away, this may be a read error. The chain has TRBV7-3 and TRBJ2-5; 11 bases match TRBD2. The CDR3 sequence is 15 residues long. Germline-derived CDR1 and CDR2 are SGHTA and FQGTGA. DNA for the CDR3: TGTGCCGGCAGCTTAACTAGCGGGAGAGGAGAGACCCAGTACTTC. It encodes CAGSLTSGRGETQYF.

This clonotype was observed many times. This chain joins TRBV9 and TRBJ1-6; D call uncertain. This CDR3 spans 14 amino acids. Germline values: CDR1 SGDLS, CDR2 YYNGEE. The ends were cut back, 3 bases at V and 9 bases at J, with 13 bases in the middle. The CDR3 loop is CASSEDVTISPLHF. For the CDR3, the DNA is TGTGCCAGCAGCGAAGATGTAACTATTTCACCCCTCCACTTT. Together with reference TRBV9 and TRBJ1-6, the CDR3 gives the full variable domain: DSGVTQTPKHLITATGQRVTLRCSPRSGDLSVYWYQQSLDQGLQFLIQYYNGEERAKGNILERFSAQQFPDLHSELNLSSLELGDSALYFCASSEDVTISPLHFGNGTRLTVT.

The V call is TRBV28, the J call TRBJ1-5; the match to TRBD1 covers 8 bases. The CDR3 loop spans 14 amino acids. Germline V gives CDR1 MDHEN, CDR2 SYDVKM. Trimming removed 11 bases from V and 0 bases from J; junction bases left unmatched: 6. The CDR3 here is CAAGGWISNQPQHF. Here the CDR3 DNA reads TGTGCCGCAGGGGGCTGGATTAGCAATCAGCCCCAGCATTTT.

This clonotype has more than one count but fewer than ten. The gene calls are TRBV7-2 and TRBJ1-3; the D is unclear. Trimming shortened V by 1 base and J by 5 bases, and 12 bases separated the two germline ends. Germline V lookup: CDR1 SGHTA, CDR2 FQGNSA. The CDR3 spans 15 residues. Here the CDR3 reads CASSLEIARRNTIYF. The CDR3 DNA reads TGTGCCAGCAGCTTAGAAATAGCCAGGAGAAACACCATATATTTT.

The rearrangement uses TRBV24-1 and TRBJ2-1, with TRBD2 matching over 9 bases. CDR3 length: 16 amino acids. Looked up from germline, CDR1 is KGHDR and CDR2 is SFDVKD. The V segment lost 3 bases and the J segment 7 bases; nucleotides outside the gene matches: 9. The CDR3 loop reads CATSDNAGGRRNEQFF. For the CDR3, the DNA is TGTGCCACCAGTGATAATGCGGGAGGGCGAAGAAATGAGCAGTTCTTC.

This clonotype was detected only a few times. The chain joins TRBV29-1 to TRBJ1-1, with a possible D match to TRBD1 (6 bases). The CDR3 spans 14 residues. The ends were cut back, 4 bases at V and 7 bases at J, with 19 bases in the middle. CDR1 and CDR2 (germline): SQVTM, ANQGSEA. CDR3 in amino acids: CSVGPGGTLIEAFF. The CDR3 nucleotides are TGCAGCGTTGGTCCTGGGGGGACACTTATTGAAGCTTTCTTT.

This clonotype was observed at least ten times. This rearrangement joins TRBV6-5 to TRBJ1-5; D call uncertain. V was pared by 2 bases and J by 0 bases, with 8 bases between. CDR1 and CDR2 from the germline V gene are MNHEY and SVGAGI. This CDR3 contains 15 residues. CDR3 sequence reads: CASSYGRYSNQPQHF. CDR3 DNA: TGTGCCAGCAGTTACGGACGATATAGCAATCAGCCCCAGCATTTT.

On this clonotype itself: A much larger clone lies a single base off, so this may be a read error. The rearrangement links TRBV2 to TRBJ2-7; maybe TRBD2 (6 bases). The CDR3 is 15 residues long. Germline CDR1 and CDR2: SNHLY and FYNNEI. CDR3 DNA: TGTGCCAGCACCGAAGGAGGGGCCGGCCTCTACGGGCAGTACTTC. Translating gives CASTEGGAGLYGQYF.

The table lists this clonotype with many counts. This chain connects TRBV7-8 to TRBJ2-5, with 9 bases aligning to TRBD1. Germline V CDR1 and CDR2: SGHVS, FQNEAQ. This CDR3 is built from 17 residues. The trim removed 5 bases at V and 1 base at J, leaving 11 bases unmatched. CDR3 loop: CASSGWTGEHSQETQYF. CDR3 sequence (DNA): TGTGCCAGCAGCGGGTGGACAGGGGAACACTCCCAAGAGACCCAGTACTTC.

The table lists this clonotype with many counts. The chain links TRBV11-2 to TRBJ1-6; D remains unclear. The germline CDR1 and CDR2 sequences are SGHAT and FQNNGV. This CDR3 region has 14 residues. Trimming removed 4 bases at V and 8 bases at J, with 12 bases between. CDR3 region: CASSSSRRDSPLHF. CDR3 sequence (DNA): TGTGCCAGCAGCTCCTCCCGGCGGGATTCACCCCTCCACTTT.

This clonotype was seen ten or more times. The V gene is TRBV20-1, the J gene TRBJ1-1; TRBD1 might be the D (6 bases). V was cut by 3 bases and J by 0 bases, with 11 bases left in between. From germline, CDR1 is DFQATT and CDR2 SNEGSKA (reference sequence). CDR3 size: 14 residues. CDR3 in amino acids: CSARQTGMNTEAFF. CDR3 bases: TGCAGTGCTAGGCAGACAGGAATGAACACTGAAGCTTTCTTT.

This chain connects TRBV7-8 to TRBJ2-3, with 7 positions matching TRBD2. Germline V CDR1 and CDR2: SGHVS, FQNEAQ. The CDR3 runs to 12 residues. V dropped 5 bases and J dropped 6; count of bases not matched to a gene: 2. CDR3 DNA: TGTGCCAGCAGCGAGGGAGGGGATACGCAGTATTTT. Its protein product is CASSEGGDTQYF.